The 8 T cell receptor beta chains presented below share a single source sample, sequenced in a study of response to subunit inactivated influenza vaccine. In TCRdb, the RT-PCR reads were re-called with MiXCR into one record per CDR3 protein. The table lists 280,000 or so distinct CDR3 sequences, just over 20% of them singletons. The sequenced sample was PBMCs from blood, obtained approximately 22 months after vaccination. The receptors come from a man aged 50-75 years who received an inactivated influenza vaccine.

This clonotype has more than one count but fewer than ten. This chain connects TRBV3-1 to TRBJ2-7; maybe TRBD2 (5 bases). The CDR3 has 13 amino acids. The germline V and J ends were trimmed by 3 bases and 3 bases, with 9 bases remaining between them. From germline, CDR1 is LGHDT and CDR2 YNNKEL (reference sequence). CDR3 protein: CASSQRGSYEQYF. In DNA, the CDR3 is TGTGCCAGCAGCCAGCGAGGGAGCTACGAGCAGTACTTC.

This clonotype has just a few counts. CDR3: CASSFTAGGGGNEKLFF. The CDR3 DNA is TGCGCCAGCAGCTTCACCGCAGGGGGCGGGGGTAATGAAAAACTGTTTTTT. This chain joins TRBV5-1 and TRBJ1-4; 8 nucleotides agree with TRBD1. The length of the CDR3 is 17 residues. Unmatched junction bases numbered 10, after V lost 2 bases and J lost 4 bases. The germline gives CDR1 SGHRS, CDR2 YFSETQ.

The table lists this clonotype with a few counts. The chain employs TRBV7-9 and TRBJ1-6; D is uncertain. The CDR3 extends over 13 amino acids. Trimming shortened V by 6 bases and J by 11 bases, and 14 bases separated the two germline ends. CDR1 is SEHNR and CDR2 is FQNEAQ in the germline V gene (reference sequence). The chain's CDR3 is CASSKEGRAPLHF. The CDR3 DNA reads TGTGCCAGCAGTAAGGAAGGACGCGCACCCCTCCACTTT.

This clonotype was recorded a few times. This chain connects TRBV6-5 to TRBJ2-1, with 9 bases matching TRBD2. Germline V gene sequence: CDR1 MNHEY, CDR2 SVGAGI. The CDR3 extends over 15 amino acids. Losses at the gene ends were 2 bases for V and 4 bases for J; bases not matched to a gene: 3. CDR3 region: CASSYGGLAYNEQFF. In DNA, the CDR3 is TGTGCCAGCAGTTACGGGGGACTAGCTTACAATGAGCAGTTCTTC.

The J gene is TRBJ2-1, the V gene TRBV7-9; D unclear. Germline V gives CDR1 SEHNR, CDR2 FQNEAQ (reference sequence). The V end was cut by 3 bases, the J end by 0 bases, with 12 bases between. The CDR3 spans 16 residues. CDR3 nucleotide sequence: TGTGCCAGCAGCTTGGGCGCCGATAGCTCCTACAATGAGCAGTTCTTC. It codes for CASSLGADSSYNEQFF.

The chain employs TRBV7-8 and TRBJ1-2; TRBD1 is a possible D gene (6 bases). V was cut by 1 base and J by 6 bases, with 21 bases left in between. Germline V CDR1 and CDR2: SGHVS, FQNEAQ. This CDR3 is 17 amino acids long. CDR3 amino acids: CASSLEGGGKSTHGYTF. The CDR3 region has the DNA TGTGCCAGCAGCTTAGAAGGGGGGGGCAAATCGACCCATGGCTACACCTTC.

This clonotype occurred a few times. The V call is TRBV5-4, the J call TRBJ1-1; no clear D. The CDR3 runs to 14 residues. The germline V gene encodes CDR1 SGHNT and CDR2 YYREEE (reference sequence). Trimming cost V 3 bases and J 11 bases, with 20 bases left between them. As DNA, the CDR3 is TGTGCCAGCAGCTATTTGTCGAGCACCAACCAGGCTTTCTTT. Translated: CASSYLSSTNQAFF. The full variable domain, its missing parts supplied by reference TRBV5-4 and TRBJ1-1, is ETGVTQSPTHLIKTRGQQVTLRCSSQSGHNTVSWYQQALGQGPQFIFQYYREEENGRGNFPPRFSGLQFPNYSSELNVNALELDDSALYLCASSYLSSTNQAFFGQGTRLTVV.

This chain joins TRBV5-1 and TRBJ2-1, with 8 nucleotides matching TRBD2. Germline V gives CDR1 SGHRS, CDR2 YFSETQ. With V trimmed by 0 bases and J by 2 bases, 4 bases remained unmatched. This CDR3 has 16 amino acids. CDR3 in DNA: TGCGCCAGCAGCTTGGAGGGACTAGGAACCTACAATGAGCAGTTCTTC. This codes for CASSLEGLGTYNEQFF.